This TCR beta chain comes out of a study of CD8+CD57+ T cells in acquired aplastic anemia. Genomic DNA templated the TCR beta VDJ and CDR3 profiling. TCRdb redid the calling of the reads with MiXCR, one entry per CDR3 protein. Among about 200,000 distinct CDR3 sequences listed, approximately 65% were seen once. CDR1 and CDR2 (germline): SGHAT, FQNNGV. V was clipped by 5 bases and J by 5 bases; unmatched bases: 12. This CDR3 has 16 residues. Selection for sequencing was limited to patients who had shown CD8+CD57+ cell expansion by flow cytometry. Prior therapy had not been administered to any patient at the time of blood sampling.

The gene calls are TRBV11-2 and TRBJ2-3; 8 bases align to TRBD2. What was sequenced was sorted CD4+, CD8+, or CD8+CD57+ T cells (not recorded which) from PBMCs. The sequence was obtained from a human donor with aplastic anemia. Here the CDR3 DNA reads TGTGCCAGCAGCCTACTGGGCGGGAGGTGGGAAGATACGCAGTATTTT. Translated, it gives CASSLLGGRWEDTQYF.